The rows below give T cell receptor beta chains drawn from one sample of a study of T cell responses to AZD1222 COVID-19 vaccine. Generated by immunoSEQ multiplex PCR, the TCRdb table keeps only in-frame clones and is missing some. Of about 120,000 clones in the sample, about 85% were seen once. This specimen was peripheral blood, taken 28 days after the second AZD1222 dose. All receptors derive from an adult who received the AZD1222 COVID-19 vaccine. Both conserved end residues are part of each CDR3. Each record gives: D gene, V gene, clone size, J gene, CDR3 DNA, CDR3 protein. A D gene is named only where the DNA matches it firmly. Clone size appears in some rows only: once, few, many, or a class for an expanded clone.

d_call: NA; v_call: TRBV19; clone_size: NA; j_call: TRBJ2-2; cdr3_nt: TGTGCCAGCGGGGGTGGGGGCCGATGGACCGGGGAGCTGTTTTTT; cdr3_aa: CASGGGGRWTGELFF
d_call: NA; v_call: TRBV19; clone_size: NA; j_call: TRBJ1-4; cdr3_nt: TGTGCCAGTAGTCACCTTACGGTGAGGACTGGAGGAGAAAAACTGTTTTTT; cdr3_aa: CASSHLTVRTGGEKLFF
d_call: TRBD1; v_call: TRBV7-9; clone_size: few; j_call: TRBJ1-4; cdr3_nt: TGTGCCAGCAGCCGCCCCGGGACAGGGTATGAAAAACTGTTTTTT; cdr3_aa: CASSRPGTGYEKLFF
d_call: NA; v_call: TRBV18; clone_size: NA; j_call: TRBJ2-5; cdr3_nt: TGTGCCAGCTCACCCCTCACAGGGGAGACCCAGTACTTC; cdr3_aa: CASSPLTGETQYF
d_call: TRBD2; v_call: TRBV7-9; clone_size: NA; j_call: TRBJ2-7; cdr3_nt: TGTGCCAGCAGCTCCAGGACGGGAGGGGGGAACGAGCAGTACTTC; cdr3_aa: CASSSRTGGGNEQYF
d_call: TRBD2; v_call: TRBV11-3; clone_size: NA; j_call: TRBJ2-1; cdr3_nt: TGTGCCAGCAGCCAGGGGTTAGCGGGGGGCTCCTACAATGAGCAGTTCTTC; cdr3_aa: CASSQGLAGGSYNEQFF
d_call: TRBD1; v_call: TRBV25-1; clone_size: NA; j_call: TRBJ2-7; cdr3_nt: TGTGCCAGCACCTTCAGGGGGACAGGGGCCGACGAGCAGTACTTC; cdr3_aa: CASTFRGTGADEQYF
d_call: NA; v_call: TRBV20-1; clone_size: NA; j_call: TRBJ2-5; cdr3_nt: TGCAGTGCTAGCCAACAAGAGACCCAGTACTTC; cdr3_aa: CSASQQETQYF
d_call: NA; v_call: TRBV11-2; clone_size: NA; j_call: TRBJ2-2; cdr3_nt: TGTGCCAGCAGCTTACAGTGGGGGGCCGCCGGCACCGGGGAGCTGTTTTTT; cdr3_aa: CASSLQWGAAGTGELFF
d_call: TRBD1; v_call: TRBV7-8; clone_size: NA; j_call: TRBJ1-1; cdr3_nt: TGTGCCAGCAGCTTCCGAAGACAGGGGGATTGGACTGAAGCTTTCTTT; cdr3_aa: CASSFRRQGDWTEAFF
d_call: NA; v_call: TRBV6-5; clone_size: NA; j_call: TRBJ2-3; cdr3_nt: TGTGCCAGCAGATCGGCGCCCCCCGGCACAGATACGCAGTATTTT; cdr3_aa: CASRSAPPGTDTQYF
d_call: NA; v_call: TRBV2; clone_size: NA; j_call: TRBJ1-1; cdr3_nt: TGTGCCAGCAATCGGGGAAGTACTGAAGCTTTCTTT; cdr3_aa: CASNRGSTEAFF
d_call: NA; v_call: TRBV7-2; clone_size: NA; j_call: TRBJ1-1; cdr3_nt: TGTGCCAGCAGCCCGAAGGGGACGGGAATCGGGGAGCTTTCTTGG; cdr3_aa: CASSPKGTGIGELSW
d_call: NA; v_call: TRBV6-5; clone_size: NA; j_call: TRBJ1-1; cdr3_nt: TGTGCCAGCAGTTACCGAAGGGGTGACACTGAAGCTTTCTTT; cdr3_aa: CASSYRRGDTEAFF
d_call: NA; v_call: TRBV28; clone_size: NA; j_call: TRBJ1-5; cdr3_nt: TGTGCCAGCAGTTTATCGACGGGGCGCAATCAGCCCCAGCATTTT; cdr3_aa: CASSLSTGRNQPQHF
d_call: TRBD1; v_call: TRBV6-5; clone_size: NA; j_call: TRBJ1-2; cdr3_nt: TGTGCCAGCACGAAGGACAGGGTATACTATGGCTACACCTTC; cdr3_aa: CASTKDRVYYGYTF
d_call: NA; v_call: TRBV6-5; clone_size: NA; j_call: TRBJ1-3; cdr3_nt: TGTGCCAGCAGTTATTCGGGTACCGGGACTGGAAACACCATATATTTT; cdr3_aa: CASSYSGTGTGNTIYF
d_call: NA; v_call: TRBV3-1/TRBV3-2; clone_size: once; j_call: TRBJ2-3; cdr3_nt: TGTGCCAGCAGCACCCGACGAGGCAGGCCTAGCACAGATACGCAGTATTTT; cdr3_aa: CASSTRRGRPSTDTQYF
d_call: NA; v_call: TRBV4-2; clone_size: NA; j_call: TRBJ1-1; cdr3_nt: TGTGCCAGCAGCCCCCCATTTGGGCAGGAGGGCGGGAGAGGGGCTGAAGCTTTCTTT; cdr3_aa: CASSPPFGQEGGRGAEAFF
d_call: TRBD1; v_call: TRBV29-1; clone_size: NA; j_call: TRBJ1-5; cdr3_nt: TGCAGCGTTCAAGACAGGGGGGCTCAGCCCCAGCATTTT; cdr3_aa: CSVQDRGAQPQHF
d_call: NA; v_call: TRBV18; clone_size: NA; j_call: TRBJ2-2; cdr3_nt: TGTGCCAGCTCACCACCGGTACTAGCAGGGAACACCGGGGAGCTGTTTTTT; cdr3_aa: CASSPPVLAGNTGELFF
d_call: NA; v_call: TRBV5-1; clone_size: NA; j_call: TRBJ1-1; cdr3_nt: TGCGCCAGCAGCTTGGGGCAGGCAAACACTGAAGCTTTCTTT; cdr3_aa: CASSLGQANTEAFF
d_call: NA; v_call: TRBV4-2; clone_size: NA; j_call: TRBJ1-1; cdr3_nt: TGTGCCAGCAGCCCTGGGGATGGGACTGAAGCTTTCTTT; cdr3_aa: CASSPGDGTEAFF
d_call: NA; v_call: TRBV30; clone_size: NA; j_call: TRBJ1-5; cdr3_nt: TGTGCCTGGAGTGTGCAGGGAGGTCAGCCCCAGCATTTT; cdr3_aa: CAWSVQGGQPQHF
d_call: NA; v_call: TRBV6-5; clone_size: NA; j_call: TRBJ2-7; cdr3_nt: TGTGCCAGCACCGAGGCTGTGGCAATAGCCTACGAGCAGTACTTC; cdr3_aa: CASTEAVAIAYEQYF
d_call: NA; v_call: TRBV7-2; clone_size: NA; j_call: TRBJ1-4; cdr3_nt: TGTGCCAGCAGCTTAGCGCTGGGACCGACCGAAAAACTGTTTTTT; cdr3_aa: CASSLALGPTEKLFF
d_call: NA; v_call: TRBV18; clone_size: NA; j_call: TRBJ2-5; cdr3_nt: TGTGCCAGCTCACCCACCGGGACTCAAGAGACCCAGTACTTC; cdr3_aa: CASSPTGTQETQYF